This TCR beta chain was found in a study of blood T cell repertoires in COVID-19. Study information: The samples span acute and convalescent COVID-19 from the United States, Italy and Spain.

Seattle enrolled patients during active infection and tracked them longitudinally. This table comes from immunoSEQ multiplex PCR, and its TCRdb copy is limited to in-frame clones, with some not included. The repertoire holds about 160,000 clones, with roughly 84% as singletons. V shed 4 bases and J 8 bases; nucleotides not matched to a gene: 6. Germline assignment: CDR1 MNHEY and CDR2 SVGAGI. CDR3 length equals 14 residues. On this clone: Other DNA variants within this sample encode the same CDR3.

Sequencing input: peripheral blood. The receptor comes from a man at least 80 years old with COVID-19, enrolled during active disease. The chain recombines TRBV6-5 with TRBJ1-4; 8 bases fit TRBD1. CDR3 amino acids: CASSLDRGGEKLFF. For the CDR3, the DNA is TGTGCCAGCAGTTTAGACAGGGGCGGCGAAAAACTGTTTTTT.